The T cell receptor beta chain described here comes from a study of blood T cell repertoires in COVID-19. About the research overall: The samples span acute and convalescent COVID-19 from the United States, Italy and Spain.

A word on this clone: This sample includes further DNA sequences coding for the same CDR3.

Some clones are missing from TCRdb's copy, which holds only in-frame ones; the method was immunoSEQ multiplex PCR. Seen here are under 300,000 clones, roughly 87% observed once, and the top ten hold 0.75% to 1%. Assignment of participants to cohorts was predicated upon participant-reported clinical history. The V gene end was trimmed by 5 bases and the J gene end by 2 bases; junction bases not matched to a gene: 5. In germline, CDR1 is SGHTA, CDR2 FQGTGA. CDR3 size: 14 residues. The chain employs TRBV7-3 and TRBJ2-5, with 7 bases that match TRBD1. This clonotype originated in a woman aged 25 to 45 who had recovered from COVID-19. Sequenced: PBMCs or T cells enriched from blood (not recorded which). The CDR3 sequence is CASSPTGLQETQYF. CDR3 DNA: TGTGCCAGCAGCCCGACAGGGTTACAAGAGACCCAGTACTTC. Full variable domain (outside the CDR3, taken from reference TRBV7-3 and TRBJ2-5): GAGVSQTPSNKVTEKGKYVELRCDPISGHTALYWYRQSLGQGPEFLIYFQGTGAADDSGLPNDRFFAVRPEGSVSTLKIQRTERGDSAVYLCASSPTGLQETQYFGPGTRLLVL.